The 23 T cell receptor beta chains below all came from one sample that was sequenced in a study of shared T cell receptors in the human thymus (dated by TCRdb to the early 2020s). Library preparation was by the immunoSEQ multiplex PCR assay. TCRdb stores this immuneACCESS table with in-frame sequences only. Part of the clones is absent; in the studies checked, under half of the shortfall reflects unresolved V genes, and no reason is known for the rest. The sample table lists about 610,000 clones, roughly 90% of them with a count of one. Around 0.0099% of the sample goes to the ten largest clones. These data also formed part of another study, on human thymus T cells.

Sample: thymocytes. Source of these receptors: a boy in the first two years of life with a congenital heart defect. Donor details come from another sample of the same person, matched by shared clones.

This chain connects TRBV4-1 to TRBJ2-3; 7 bases agree with TRBD2. CDR1 is MGHRA and CDR2 is YSYEKL in the germline V gene. CDR3 size: 16 residues. Trimming cost V 4 bases and J 4 bases; bases outside gene matches: 11. For the CDR3, the DNA is TGCGCCAGCAGCCCGGAAAGGCTAGCGGCTGCAGATACGCAGTATTTT. As protein: CASSPERLAAADTQYF.

The chain has TRBV15 and TRBJ2-3; D is unclear. The germline V gene has CDR1 LNHNV and CDR2 YYDKDF (reference sequence). CDR3 size: 14 residues. Trimming removed 3 bases at V and 3 bases at J, with 10 bases between. This CDR3 reads CATSRGAITDTQYF. The CDR3 DNA sequence: TGTGCCACCAGCAGGGGCGCAATAACAGATACGCAGTATTTT.

The chain is built from TRBV28 and TRBJ2-7; 7 bases map to TRBD1. The CDR3 has 13 amino acids. The germline CDR1 and CDR2 sequences are MDHEN and SYDVKM. Losses at the gene ends were 6 bases for V and 5 bases for J; bases not matched to a gene: 7. For the CDR3, the DNA is TGTGCCAGCAGAACAGGGACAGTCCACGAGCAGTACTTC. Encoded protein: CASRTGTVHEQYF. Full variable domain (rest looked up from reference TRBV28 and TRBJ2-7): DVKVTQSSRYLVKRTGEKVFLECVQDMDHENMFWYRQDPGLGLRLIYFSYDVKMKEKGDIPEGYSVSREKKERFSLILESASTNQTSMYLCASRTGTVHEQYFGPGTRLTVT.

This chain connects TRBV19 to TRBJ2-1; 7 bases match TRBD2. This CDR3 is built from 21 residues. The germline gives CDR1 LNHDA, CDR2 SQIVND (reference sequence). J gave up 1 base and V 7 bases, and 25 bases lay outside the gene matches. The chain's CDR3 is CASTLTYMGSGAKESYNEQFF. In DNA form, the CDR3 reads TGTGCCAGTACCCTGACATATATGGGGAGCGGGGCGAAAGAATCCTACAATGAGCAGTTCTTC.

The chain combines TRBV4-1 with TRBJ1-3; D gene unclear. Trimming took 4 bases from V and 0 from J, leaving 13 bases between them. The germline CDR1 and CDR2 sequences are MGHRA and YSYEKL. CDR3 size: 16 residues. In DNA form, the CDR3 reads TGCGCCAGCAGCCCCCAAGAGCGGCTCTCTGGAAACACCATATATTTT. This encodes CASSPQERLSGNTIYF.

V gene TRBV6-1 combines with J gene TRBJ2-5; 7 bases map to TRBD1. Germline lookup yields CDR1 MNHNS and CDR2 SASEGT. The CDR3 has 14 amino acids. After removal of 3 bases from V and 2 bases from J, the junction contained 3 bases not matched to a gene. CDR3 coding DNA: TGTGCCAGCAGTGAGCCGGGACAGCAAGAGACCCAGTACTTC. Residues: CASSEPGQQETQYF.

The rearrangement uses TRBV14 and TRBJ2-1, with 8 bases identical to TRBD2. Germline loops: CDR1 SGHDN, CDR2 FVKESK. The CDR3 runs 14 residues. V shed 4 bases and J 9 bases; nucleotides not matched to a gene: 8. The CDR3 DNA follows: TGTGCCAGCAGCCCCGGGACTAGGTGGGTTGAGCAGTTCTTC. Its translation is CASSPGTRWVEQFF.

Regarding this clone: Relative to the germline gene, one junction end is altered; a read error may explain this. The chain combines TRBV5-6 with TRBJ2-7, with unresolved D. The CDR3 is 12 residues long. The germline V gene encodes CDR1 SGHDT and CDR2 YYEEEE. The CDR3 here is CASSGGVHERYF. CDR3 coding DNA: TGTGCCAGCAGCGGCGGAGTTCATGAGCGGTACTTC. Drawing the rest from reference TRBV5-6 and TRBJ2-7, the complete variable domain is DAGVTQSPTHLIKTRGQQVTLRCSPKSGHDTVSWYQQALGQGPQFIFQYYEEEERQRGNFPDRFSGHQFPNYSSELNVNALLLGDSALYLCASSGGVHERYFGPGTRLTVT.

V gene TRBV6-1 combines with J gene TRBJ1-1; 10 bases are shared with TRBD1. This CDR3 has 15 amino acids. V lost 6 bases and J lost 5; bases outside the gene matches: 9. Germline V gene lookup returns CDR1 MNHNS and CDR2 SASEGT. CDR3 sequence (DNA): TGTGCCAGCAGCACTGACAGGGGGCCGGAAACTGAAGCTTTCTTT. Protein sequence: CASSTDRGPETEAFF.

V and J are TRBV9 and TRBJ1-1; 8 bases agree with TRBD1. Trimming removed 4 bases from V and 0 bases from J; junction bases left unmatched: 11. Germline V gene lookup returns CDR1 SGDLS and CDR2 YYNGEE. This CDR3 has 17 amino acids. CDR3 region: CASSPNRTGQVNTEAFF. CDR3 DNA: TGTGCCAGCAGCCCTAATAGGACGGGACAGGTGAACACTGAAGCTTTCTTT.

The gene calls are TRBV25-1 and TRBJ2-3, with TRBD1 identical over 9 bases. The germline CDR1 and CDR2 sequences are MGHDK and SYGVNS. The CDR3 is 14 amino acids. V dropped 6 bases and J dropped 0; count of bases not matched to a gene: 1. The CDR3 sequence is CASRGTGSTDTQYF. The DNA of the CDR3 is TGTGCCAGCAGGGGGACAGGGAGCACAGATACGCAGTATTTT. Full variable domain (outside the CDR3, taken from reference TRBV25-1 and TRBJ2-3): EADIYQTPRYLVIGTGKKITLECSQTMGHDKMYWYQQDPGMELHLIHYSYGVNSTEKGDLSSESTVSRIRTEHFPLTLESARPSHTSQYLCASRGTGSTDTQYFGPGTRLTVL.

This chain uses TRBV2 with TRBJ1-4; possible D gene TRBD1, 5 bases. V was shortened by 6 bases and J by 8 bases, with 13 bases between the two germline ends. The CDR3 extends over 13 amino acids. Germline CDR1 SNHLY, CDR2 FYNNEI. In nucleotides, the CDR3 is TGTGCCAGCAGAGGCAGGGAAGGGGAAAAACTGTTTTTT. Translation: CASRGREGEKLFF.

V and J are TRBV2 and TRBJ2-7; possibly TRBD2 for D (5 bases). Trimming removed 6 bases from V and 3 bases from J, with 18 bases in between. This CDR3 spans 15 amino acids. Germline lookup yields CDR1 SNHLY and CDR2 FYNNEI. CDR3 amino acids: CASSAGPGSSYEQYF. Written as DNA, the CDR3 is TGTGCCAGCAGCGCTGGACCGGGATCTAGCTACGAGCAGTACTTC.

The gene calls are TRBV29-1 and TRBJ2-1; possibly TRBD2 for D (6 bases). Per the germline V gene, CDR1 is SQVTM and CDR2 is ANQGSEA. V was cut by 4 bases and J by 8 bases, with 12 bases left in between. This CDR3 comprises 12 residues. The CDR3 sequence: CSVGPPGDEQFF. CDR3 bases: TGCAGCGTTGGGCCCCCGGGAGATGAGCAGTTCTTC.

CDR3 sequence (DNA): TGTGCCAGCAGGGCCGGGACAGGGAGGCCCTACGAGCAGTACTTC. It specifies CASRAGTGRPYEQYF. This chain uses TRBV6-5 with TRBJ2-7; 9 nucleotides agree with TRBD1. Germline V CDR1 and CDR2: MNHEY, SVGAGI. Trimming at V came to 6 bases and at J to 2 bases, leaving 8 bases not matched to a gene. The CDR3 is 15 amino acids.

This chain uses TRBV7-9 with TRBJ2-2; 14 bases line up with TRBD2. This CDR3 comprises 19 residues. Losses at the gene ends were 5 bases for V and 7 bases for J; bases not matched to a gene: 15. The germline CDR1 and CDR2 sequences are SEHNR and FQNEAQ (reference sequence). CDR3 bases: TGTGCCAGCAGCCCCACCCGGGGACTAGCGGGAGTCTCCAGCGGGGAGCTGTTTTTT. This codes for CASSPTRGLAGVSSGELFF.

As concerns this clone: Mismatch with germline at one junction end may stem from a read error. The chain has TRBV7-2 and TRBJ2-3; D uncertain. The CDR3 has 12 amino acids. Germline V gene lookup returns CDR1 SGHTA and CDR2 FQGNSA. The CDR3 DNA reads TGTGCCAGCAGCTCGCGCACGGATACGCAGTATTTT. Its translation: CASSSRTDTQYF. The complete variable domain, with remaining parts taken from reference TRBV7-2 and TRBJ2-3, reads GAGVSQSPSNKVTEKGKDVELRCDPISGHTALYWYRQSLGQGLEFLIYFQGNSAPDKSGLPSDRFSAERTGGSVSTLTIQRTQQEDSAVYLCASSSRTDTQYFGPGTRLTVL.

The V gene is TRBV7-2, the J gene TRBJ1-1, with 7 bases matching TRBD1. V lost 5 bases to trimming and J lost 0 bases; unmatched junction nucleotides: 6. The CDR3 is 15 amino acids. Per the germline V gene, CDR1 is SGHTA and CDR2 is FQGNSA. This CDR3 reads CASSTTDRLNTEAFF. In DNA form, the CDR3 reads TGTGCCAGCAGCACTACGGACAGGCTGAACACTGAAGCTTTCTTT.

The chain links TRBV23-1 to TRBJ2-5; 8 bases are shared with TRBD2. TRBV23-1 is an ORF; its function is uncertain. V lost 2 bases and J lost 4; bases outside the gene matches: 12. CDR3 size: 17 residues. The CDR3: CASSQKRWLAGPETQYF. DNA for the CDR3: TGCGCCAGCAGTCAAAAGCGGTGGTTAGCGGGACCAGAGACCCAGTACTTC.

This clone is a singleton in its sample. The chain carries TRBV7-2 and TRBJ1-1; a possible D gene is TRBD1 (5 bases). The germline V gene has CDR1 SGHTA and CDR2 FQGNSA. CDR3 length: 15 amino acids. V shed 7 bases and J shed 1 base, with 16 bases lying between them. The CDR3 DNA follows: TGTGCCAGCATCTTGTTGGCAGGGAAGAACACTGAAGCTTTCTTT. Protein sequence: CASILLAGKNTEAFF.

V usage is TRBV27 and J usage is TRBJ2-7; unclear D gene. V lost 0 bases to trimming and J lost 3 bases, with 15 bases between them. This CDR3 has 16 amino acids. Germline V gene sequence: CDR1 MNHEY, CDR2 SMNVEV (reference sequence). The CDR3, as DNA: TGTGCCAGCAGTTTATCGGTCAGGCGAATGGTCTACGAGCAGTACTTC. Translating gives CASSLSVRRMVYEQYF.

This chain uses TRBV14 with TRBJ2-7; perhaps TRBD1 as D (6 bases). Deletions cut 0 bases from V and 0 bases from J, with 15 bases between. This CDR3 is 17 amino acids long. In germline, CDR1 is SGHDN, CDR2 FVKESK. The CDR3: CASSQDRGYSSSYEQYF. The CDR3 region has the DNA TGTGCCAGCAGCCAAGATAGGGGGTATTCTAGCTCCTACGAGCAGTACTTC.

V gene TRBV7-3 combines with J gene TRBJ2-3; TRBD2 matches 11 bases. The V gene end was trimmed by 0 bases and the J gene end by 3 bases; junction bases not matched to a gene: 8. Germline lookup yields CDR1 SGHTA and CDR2 FQGTGA. The CDR3 consists of 18 residues. The CDR3 sequence: CASSLTGLAERGTDTQYF. CDR3 DNA sequence: TGTGCCAGCAGCTTAACGGGACTAGCGGAGCGTGGGACAGATACGCAGTATTTT.